These 18 T cell receptor beta chains share one sample of origin, sequenced in a study of T cell responses to AZD1222 COVID-19 vaccine. Using immunoSEQ multiplex PCR, the repertoire was profiled, and TCRdb retains in-frame clones only, with some absent. This table has approximately 100,000 clones, about nine tenths appearing once. The sample consisted of peripheral blood, taken 28 days after the second AZD1222 dose. These receptor sequences come from an adult who received the AZD1222 COVID-19 vaccine.

The chain joins TRBV19 to TRBJ2-3; D not resolved. The V gene's germline CDR1 is LNHDA and CDR2 SQIVND (reference sequence). Trimming pared 5 bases from V and 0 bases from J, leaving 9 bases between. This CDR3 is built from 14 residues. CDR3 DNA: TGTGCCAGTAGTGAAAGCCAGAGCACAGATACGCAGTATTTT. Protein sequence: CASSESQSTDTQYF.

The chain recombines TRBV7-2 with TRBJ1-2; D possibly corresponds to TRBD1 (6 bases). This CDR3 region has 15 residues. Germline loops: CDR1 SGHTA, CDR2 FQGNSA. V was pared by 11 bases and J by 4 bases, with 23 bases between. The CDR3 sequence: CALRGRQGTFYGYTF. Here the CDR3 DNA reads TGTGCCCTCAGGGGACGGCAGGGGACCTTCTATGGCTACACCTTC. Supplemented by reference TRBV7-2 and TRBJ1-2, the full variable domain reads GAGVSQSPSNKVTEKGKDVELRCDPISGHTALYWYRQSLGQGLEFLIYFQGNSAPDKSGLPSDRFSAERTGGSVSTLTIQRTQQEDSAVYLCALRGRQGTFYGYTFGSGTRLTVV.

V gene TRBV4-3 combines with J gene TRBJ1-4, with 8 bases identical to TRBD1. Looked up from germline, CDR1 is LGHNA and CDR2 is YSLEER. J gave up 4 bases and V 1 base, and 2 bases lay outside the gene matches. CDR3 length: 15 residues. The CDR3: CASSQVQGGNEKLFF. In DNA form, the CDR3 reads TGCGCCAGCAGCCAAGTACAGGGGGGTAATGAAAAACTGTTTTTT.

J is TRBJ1-5 and V is TRBV11-2, with D unclear. This CDR3 has 15 residues. Germline V lookup: CDR1 SGHAT, CDR2 FQNNGV. Trimming shortened V by 5 bases and J by 2 bases, and 13 bases separated the two germline ends. The CDR3 reads CASSRQPEGNQPQHF. Here the CDR3 DNA reads TGTGCCAGCAGCCGACAACCCGAGGGCAATCAGCCCCAGCATTTT.

Points on this clone: At one end the junction does not follow the germline gene, possibly because of a read error. V and J are TRBV7-7 and TRBJ2-5; D is uncertain. This CDR3 is 15 amino acids long. Germline V lookup: CDR1 SSHAT, CDR2 FNYEAQ (reference sequence). CDR3: CASSPQGVDEETQYF. The CDR3 coding sequence is TGTGCTAGCAGCCCCCAAGGCGTGGACGAAGAGACCCAGTACTTC. Supplemented by reference TRBV7-7 and TRBJ2-5, the full variable domain reads GAGVSQSPRYKVTKRGQDVTLRCDPISSHATLYWYQQALGQGPEFLTYFNYEAQPDKSGLPSDRFSAERPEGSISTLTIQRTEQRDSAMYRCASSPQGVDEETQYFGPGTRLLVL.

V gene TRBV11-1 combines with J gene TRBJ2-5, with D tentatively TRBD2 (5 bases). V was shortened by 8 bases and J by 5 bases, with 15 bases between the two germline ends. The CDR3 has 13 residues. CDR1 and CDR2 from the germline V gene are SGHAT and FQDESV (reference sequence). As DNA, the CDR3 is TGTGCCAGCCGGACTGATGGGGAGGAGACCCAGTACTTC. Its protein is CASRTDGEETQYF.

The chain has TRBV19 and TRBJ1-4; 7 bases agree with TRBD1. Germline V gene sequence: CDR1 LNHDA, CDR2 SQIVND (reference sequence). The V and J ends lost 6 bases and 4 bases, in that order; junction bases with no gene match: 11. This CDR3 is 16 amino acids long. This CDR3 is CASRPLTGDVNEKLFF. CDR3 coding DNA: TGTGCCAGTAGGCCTTTAACAGGGGACGTTAATGAAAAACTGTTTTTT.

This chain joins TRBV7-8 and TRBJ1-6; TRBD1 agrees at 8 bases. The J segment lost 7 bases and the V segment lost 5 bases, leaving 7 bases of the junction unmatched. Germline loops: CDR1 SGHVS, CDR2 FQNEAQ. The CDR3 spans 15 residues. The CDR3 nucleotides are TGTGCCAGCAGCGGCAGGGGGCACAGGAATTCACCCCTCCACTTT. It is translated as CASSGRGHRNSPLHF.

This clone was seen only once. This sequence joins TRBV7-2 and TRBJ1-1; no reliable D call. Per germline, CDR1 SGHTA and CDR2 FQGNSA. V was pared by 3 bases and J by 3 bases, with 8 bases between. The CDR3 has 13 residues. DNA for the CDR3: TGTGCCAGCAGCTTCGGAGGGCACACTGAAGCTTTCTTT. It translates to CASSFGGHTEAFF.

J is TRBJ1-2 and V is TRBV3-1 (or the pseudogene TRBV3-2); D gene ambiguous. V was shortened by 0 bases and J by 7 bases, with 9 bases between the two germline ends. Per germline, CDR1 LGHDT and CDR2 YNNKEL (reference sequence). This CDR3 has 13 amino acids. The CDR3 DNA sequence: TGTGCCAGCAGCCAAGATCGAGGGTTTGGCTACACCTTC. This codes for CASSQDRGFGYTF.

CDR3 sequence: CASSLGRSSGGEETQYF. The CDR3 nucleotides read TGTGCCAGCAGCTTAGGACGATCTAGCGGGGGGGAAGAGACCCAGTACTTC. V is TRBV11-2 and J is TRBJ2-5; TRBD2 matches at 12 bases. The length of the CDR3 is 17 residues. V was pared by 1 base and J by 3 bases, with 6 bases of the junction left unmatched. Germline V gives CDR1 SGHAT, CDR2 FQNNGV.

The chain is built from TRBV19 and TRBJ2-3; 7 bases are shared with TRBD2. This CDR3 region has 13 residues. Germline V gene lookup returns CDR1 LNHDA and CDR2 SQIVND (reference sequence). Trimming took 7 bases from V and 2 from J; bases not matched to a gene: 3. As DNA, the CDR3 is TGTGCCAGTAATCTAGCGGCCACAGATACGCAGTATTTT. Amino acid sequence: CASNLAATDTQYF.

This clone was counted between two and nine times. CDR3 in DNA: TGCGCCAGCGTCTCGGGGACCGGAGATTCACCCCTCCACTTT. Its protein product is CASVSGTGDSPLHF. The V call is TRBV5-1, the J call TRBJ1-6, with a weak D call TRBD1 (5 bases). This CDR3 contains 14 residues. Germline CDR1 is SGHRS and CDR2 is YFSETQ. With 7 bases removed from V and 8 bases from J, the gap between germline ends came to 16 bases.

The genes are TRBV7-9 and TRBJ1-2; unclear D gene. Germline V gives CDR1 SEHNR, CDR2 FQNEAQ (reference sequence). CDR3 length: 12 amino acids. Trimming took 5 bases from V and 3 from J, leaving 7 bases between them. CDR3 region: CASSLTHYGYTF. CDR3 DNA: TGTGCCAGCAGCCTGACCCACTATGGCTACACCTTC.

This chain uses TRBV11-2 with TRBJ2-7; 7 bases align to TRBD1. V lost 5 bases, J lost 7 bases, and 11 bases stayed unmatched. CDR1 and CDR2 (germline): SGHAT, FQNNGV. CDR3 length equals 14 residues. CDR3 bases: TGTGCCAGCAGCGCGAGACAGGGATTTAGGGAGCAGTACTTC. Translating gives CASSARQGFREQYF.

The chain couples TRBV30 to TRBJ1-1; no reliable D call. CDR1 and CDR2 (germline): GTSNPN, SVGIG (reference sequence). V was pared by 5 bases and J by 0 bases, with 13 bases between. The CDR3 length is 14 residues. The CDR3 spells CAWSGGVLNTEAFF. The CDR3 nucleotides are TGTGCCTGGTCGGGTGGGGTTTTGAACACTGAAGCTTTCTTT.

The CDR3 DNA follows: TGTGGCCGTTCCGGGGACAGGGAGAACACTGAAGCTTTCTTT. It translates to CGRSGDRENTEAFF. The chain carries TRBV2 and TRBJ1-1; 9 bases match TRBD1. The CDR3 covers 14 residues. Germline V CDR1 and CDR2: SNHLY, FYNNEI.

The gene calls are TRBV7-9 and TRBJ2-5; D gene unclear. CDR1 and CDR2 (germline): SEHNR, FQNEAQ (reference sequence). V gave up 4 bases and J gave up 0 bases, with 6 bases separating them. This CDR3 has 13 amino acids. The CDR3: CASSYEYQETQYF. The CDR3 region has the DNA TGTGCCAGCAGCTACGAATACCAAGAGACCCAGTACTTC.